The present entry profiles one T cell receptor beta chain with its context. Per the original methods: Amplification of reference gene primers was used by the study to estimate nucleated cell counts. TCRdb's table, derived via immunoSEQ multiplex PCR, lists solely in-frame clones and lacks some. For V, J and clone size, that table is used; D and trimming come from the DNA. The profile shows some 17,000 clones, more than 75% of them singletons. This record belongs to a study of blood T cell repertoires in COVID-19. Study-wide background: Spain, Italy and the United States supplied samples that represented acute and convalescent COVID-19. Sources were T cells, B-cell-depleted T cells, or PBMCs; the material itself was cDNA or gDNA.

This CDR3 is 15 amino acids long. Germline values: CDR1 MRHNA, CDR2 SNTAGT. Trimming cost V 2 bases and J 5 bases; bases outside gene matches: 4. The receptor's source is a man aged 55-75 years with active COVID-19. The chain carries TRBV6-4 and TRBJ2-1; 9 nucleotides agree with TRBD2. Sequenced: peripheral blood. The CDR3 bases are TGTGCCAGCAGTGACGGGGCGGGGGGGCACAATGAGCAGTTCTTC. It encodes CASSDGAGGHNEQFF.